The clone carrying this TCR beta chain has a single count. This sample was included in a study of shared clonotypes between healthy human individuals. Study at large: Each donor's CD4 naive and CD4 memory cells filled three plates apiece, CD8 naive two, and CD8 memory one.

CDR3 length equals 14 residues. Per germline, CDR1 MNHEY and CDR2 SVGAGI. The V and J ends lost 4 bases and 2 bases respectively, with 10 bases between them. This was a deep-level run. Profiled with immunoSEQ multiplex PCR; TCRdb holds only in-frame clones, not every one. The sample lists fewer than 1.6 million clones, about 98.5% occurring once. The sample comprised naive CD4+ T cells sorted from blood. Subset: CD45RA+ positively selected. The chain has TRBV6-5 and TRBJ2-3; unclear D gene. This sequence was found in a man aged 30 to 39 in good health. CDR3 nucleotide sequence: TGTGCCAGCAGTTTACGGGCTTCCACAGATACGCAGTATTTT. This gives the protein CASSLRASTDTQYF.